The 12 T cell receptor beta chains in this list originate from one sample, sequenced in a study of cytomegalovirus exposure and HLA in healthy donors. Primers included in the PCR were 60 Vbeta and 13 Jbeta primers. Generated by immunoSEQ multiplex PCR, the TCRdb table keeps only in-frame clones and is missing some. The data show tens of thousands of clones, under 80% seen once. The specimen was PBMCs. The receptors were sampled from a male donor in good health and CMV-seropositive.

CDR3 protein: CASSLEAGGYEQYF. CDR3 DNA: TGTGCCAGCAGCTTGGAGGCGGGGGGTTACGAGCAGTACTTC. The J gene is TRBJ2-7, the V gene TRBV7-2, with 8 bases matching TRBD2. V lost 3 bases and J lost 4; bases outside the gene matches: 5. CDR3 size: 14 residues. The germline V gene has CDR1 SGHTA and CDR2 FQGNSA.

The chain is built from TRBV7-8 and TRBJ2-3, with a tentative D call TRBD2 (6 bases). This CDR3 has 15 residues. The V and J ends lost 2 bases and 2 bases respectively, with 11 bases between them. Germline-derived CDR1 and CDR2 are SGHVS and FQNEAQ. The CDR3 protein is CASSLIGGITDTQYF. For the CDR3, the DNA is TGTGCCAGCAGCTTAATAGGCGGGATCACAGATACGCAGTATTTT. The full variable domain, rest sourced from reference TRBV7-8 and TRBJ2-3, is GAGVSQSPRYKVAKRGQDVALRCDPISGHVSLFWYQQALGQGPEFLTYFQNEAQLDKSGLPSDRFFAERPEGSVSTLKIQRTQQEDSAVYLCASSLIGGITDTQYFGPGTRLTVL.

The rearrangement links TRBV6-5 to TRBJ2-7; TRBD2 agrees at 10 bases. The CDR3 totals 16 residues. Per the germline V gene, CDR1 is MNHEY and CDR2 is SVGAGI. Trimming at V came to 0 bases and at J to 3 bases, leaving 5 bases not matched to a gene. CDR3 sequence reads: CASSYSRIAGGYEQYF. The CDR3 DNA sequence: TGTGCCAGCAGTTACTCTAGGATAGCGGGGGGCTACGAGCAGTACTTC.

This clone was observed a single time. The chain carries TRBV18 and TRBJ1-1; D is unclear. The germline V gene has CDR1 KGHSH and CDR2 LQKENI. V was shortened by 2 bases and J by 6 bases, with 13 bases between the two germline ends. The CDR3 sequence is 14 residues long. The CDR3 sequence: CASSPGSPWAEAFF. The CDR3 DNA sequence: TGTGCCAGCTCACCAGGGAGCCCATGGGCTGAAGCTTTCTTT.

This chain connects TRBV29-1 to TRBJ1-2, with 10 bases aligning to TRBD1. Germline loops: CDR1 SQVTM, CDR2 ANQGSEA. The CDR3 totals 16 residues. After removal of 3 bases from V and 1 base from J, the junction contained 8 bases not matched to a gene. This CDR3 reads CSVDWLGQGNNYGYTF. The CDR3 DNA reads as TGCAGCGTTGATTGGTTGGGACAGGGGAATAACTATGGCTACACCTTC. Combining the CDR3 with reference TRBV29-1 and TRBJ1-2 gives the whole variable domain SAVISQKPSRDICQRGTSLTIQCQVDSQVTMMFWYRQQPGQSLTLIATANQGSEATYESGFVIDKFPISRPNLTFSTLTVSNMSPEDSSIYLCSVDWLGQGNNYGYTFGSGTRLTVV.

The chain carries TRBV4-1 and TRBJ1-1, with D unresolved. The CDR3 is 12 residues long. V shed 0 bases and J shed 8 bases, with 7 bases lying between them. Germline loops: CDR1 MGHRA, CDR2 YSYEKL. CDR3 nucleotide sequence: TGCGCCAGCAGCCAAGATTTGCAGGAAGCTTTCTTT. This translates into CASSQDLQEAFF.

The rearrangement links TRBV6-5 to TRBJ2-3; 7 nucleotides line up with TRBD1. The CDR3 is 14 residues long. Trimming took 6 bases from V and 5 from J; bases not matched to a gene: 8. The germline CDR1 and CDR2 sequences are MNHEY and SVGAGI. CDR3 sequence: CASRPEGAGDTQYF. CDR3 bases: TGTGCCAGCAGGCCCGAGGGGGCTGGAGATACGCAGTATTTT.

This clone came up many times. The genes are TRBV9 and TRBJ1-1, with TRBD1 matching over 9 bases. The V segment lost 1 base and the J segment 4 bases; nucleotides outside the gene matches: 5. Germline loops: CDR1 SGDLS, CDR2 YYNGEE. There are 15 residues in the CDR3. CDR3 sequence reads: CASSVTGQGSTEAFF. As DNA, the CDR3 is TGTGCCAGCAGCGTAACCGGACAGGGGAGCACTGAAGCTTTCTTT. The full variable domain, its missing parts supplied by reference TRBV9 and TRBJ1-1, is DSGVTQTPKHLITATGQRVTLRCSPRSGDLSVYWYQQSLDQGLQFLIQYYNGEERAKGNILERFSAQQFPDLHSELNLSSLELGDSALYFCASSVTGQGSTEAFFGQGTRLTVV.

The rearrangement uses TRBV18 and TRBJ2-7, with D possibly matching TRBD1 (6 bases). Germline loops: CDR1 KGHSH, CDR2 LQKENI. This CDR3 is built from 13 residues. With 2 bases removed from V and 3 bases from J, the gap between germline ends came to 8 bases. In nucleotides, the CDR3 is TGTGCCAGCTCACCAAACAGGGACTACGAGCAGTACTTC. Translating gives CASSPNRDYEQYF.

The rearrangement links TRBV6-1 to TRBJ1-4; possible D gene TRBD1, 6 bases. The germline V gene has CDR1 MNHNS and CDR2 SASEGT. This CDR3 region has 14 residues. Between the trimmed V and J ends, which lost 6 bases and 6 bases, there was a span of 14 bases. The CDR3 DNA reads TGTGCCAGCAGCAGGGGTTTCGGAGATGAAAAACTGTTTTTT. Its protein product is CASSRGFGDEKLFF.

This clone was detected a few times. The gene calls are TRBV7-8 and TRBJ1-5, with D unresolved. Trimming left V 0 bases short and J 4 bases short, with 16 bases between. Germline V gene data show CDR1 as SGHVS and CDR2 as FQNEAQ. The CDR3 runs 17 residues. Written as DNA, the CDR3 is TGTGCCAGCAGCTTAGCGCCCCAAGCAGCGGCAAATCAGCCCCAGCATTTT. Protein product: CASSLAPQAAANQPQHF.

J is TRBJ1-2 and V is TRBV6-5; D is undetermined. CDR3 length: 14 residues. Trimming removed 0 bases at V and 8 bases at J, with 13 bases between. CDR1 and CDR2 from the germline V gene are MNHEY and SVGAGI. This chain's CDR3 is CASSYSVGESGYTF. The CDR3 DNA follows: TGTGCCAGCAGTTACTCGGTCGGGGAGAGCGGCTACACCTTC.